Each of the 28 T cell receptor beta chains below was sequenced from the same sample in a study of T cell repertoires and HLA-DP antigens. This table comes from immunoSEQ multiplex PCR, and its TCRdb copy is limited to in-frame clones, with some not included. The repertoire holds approximately 110,000 clones, with 90% to 95% as singletons. No cognate antigen is known for these TCRs. The sample taken for sequencing was CD4+ T cells from PBMCs. The source of these receptors is a young woman in good health and CMV-seronegative.

The rearrangement joins TRBV6-6 to TRBJ2-1; D remains ambiguous. Germline-derived CDR1 and CDR2 are MNHNY and SVGAGI (reference sequence). V shed 4 bases and J shed 9 bases, with 10 bases lying between them. CDR3 length: 12 residues. The CDR3 loop is CASSSVRSEQFF. As DNA, the CDR3 is TGTGCCAGCAGTTCAGTCCGAAGTGAGCAGTTCTTC.

This clone is a singleton in its sample. The chain combines TRBV5-1 with TRBJ2-3, with D unresolved. CDR1 SGHRS and CDR2 YFSETQ come from the germline V gene. The CDR3 spans 15 residues. V was clipped by 0 bases and J by 2 bases, with 10 bases between them. The CDR3 spells CASSLAPLDTDTQYF. In DNA, the CDR3 is TGCGCCAGCAGCTTGGCCCCCCTCGACACAGATACGCAGTATTTT.

The chain employs TRBV11-2 and TRBJ2-3; TRBD2 matches 10 bases. This CDR3 has 16 amino acids. Trimming removed 5 bases from V and 4 bases from J; junction bases left unmatched: 9. In germline, CDR1 is SGHAT, CDR2 FQNNGV. Written as DNA, the CDR3 is TGTGCCAGCAGCATTAGCGGGAGGCTCGGGGCAGATACGCAGTATTTT. This sequence encodes CASSISGRLGADTQYF.

The chain recombines TRBV5-8 with TRBJ1-2; the D gene is possibly TRBD1 (6 bases). CDR3 length: 14 amino acids. Germline assignment: CDR1 SGHTS and CDR2 YDEGEE. The V and J ends lost 2 bases and 5 bases respectively, with 13 bases between them. CDR3 sequence reads: CASSLPSGDYGYTF. The CDR3, as DNA: TGTGCCAGCAGCTTACCGTCAGGGGATTATGGCTACACCTTC.

V is TRBV29-1 and J is TRBJ2-5, with 13 nucleotides matching TRBD2. This CDR3 comprises 17 residues. Losses at the gene ends were 5 bases for V and 7 bases for J; bases not matched to a gene: 16. Germline V gene data show CDR1 as SQVTM and CDR2 as ANQGSEA. This CDR3 reads CSVSGSGTSGNWGTQYF. In DNA, the CDR3 is TGCAGCGTTTCGGGTTCGGGGACTAGCGGGAATTGGGGGACCCAGTACTTC.

The genes are TRBV11-1 and TRBJ2-2; either TRBD1 or TRBD2 may fit D (5 bases each). V lost 6 bases to trimming and J lost 4 bases, with 9 bases between them. Germline loops: CDR1 SGHAT, CDR2 FQDESV (reference sequence). This CDR3 has 13 amino acids. The CDR3 bases are TGTGCCAGCAGAACGGGGCTCACCGGGGAGCTGTTTTTT. Residues: CASRTGLTGELFF.

This clone was observed once. The chain is built from TRBV4-1 and TRBJ2-5; D is possibly TRBD1 (9 bases). Germline CDR1 is MGHRA and CDR2 is YSYEKL. V lost 2 bases to trimming and J lost 4 bases, with 29 bases between them. The CDR3 totals 20 residues. The CDR3 loop is CASSQPRDRAIREGGETQYF. The CDR3 nucleotides are TGCGCCAGCAGCCAACCTAGGGACAGGGCGATCCGGGAGGGGGGAGAGACCCAGTACTTC.

This sequence joins TRBV7-3 and TRBJ2-3; 16 bases agree with TRBD2. Germline CDR1 reads SGHTA; CDR2 reads FQGTGA. The junction had 2 bases not matched to a gene; V was cut back by 5 bases and J by 0 bases. The CDR3 spans 17 residues. Here the CDR3 reads CASSVGLAGGSTDTQYF. The CDR3 DNA reads TGTGCCAGCAGCGTGGGACTAGCGGGAGGGAGCACAGATACGCAGTATTTT. The full variable domain, completed using reference TRBV7-3 and TRBJ2-3, is GAGVSQTPSNKVTEKGKYVELRCDPISGHTALYWYRQSLGQGPEFLIYFQGTGAADDSGLPNDRFFAVRPEGSVSTLKIQRTERGDSAVYLCASSVGLAGGSTDTQYFGPGTRLTVL.

This clone was detected once. The chain combines TRBV19 with TRBJ1-4; D not resolved. The CDR3 is made up of 17 amino acids. The V end lost 1 base, the J end lost 6 bases, and 18 bases lay between the germline ends. CDR1 is LNHDA and CDR2 is SQIVND in the germline V gene (reference sequence). The CDR3 coding sequence is TGTGCCAGTAGTATAGCCCTGGTGACAAACCGCGATGAAAAACTGTTTTTT. It yields the protein CASSIALVTNRDEKLFF.

This clone showed up just a few times. The V call is TRBV2, the J call TRBJ1-5; the D gene is possibly TRBD1 (6 bases). Trimming removed 5 bases at V and 3 bases at J, with 14 bases between. The CDR3 has 15 amino acids. Germline CDR1 reads SNHLY; CDR2 reads FYNNEI. The CDR3 nucleotides are TGTGCCAGCAGTCAGGGGTTTGCTACCAATCAGCCCCAGCATTTT. This codes for CASSQGFATNQPQHF.

The J gene is TRBJ2-5, the V gene TRBV25-1, with 7 bases that match TRBD2. Germline loops: CDR1 MGHDK, CDR2 SYGVNS. The length of the CDR3 is 16 residues. V shed 1 base and J 0 bases; nucleotides not matched to a gene: 5. The CDR3 DNA sequence: TGTGCCAGCAGTGAATCCCGGCGGGGGAACCAAGAGACCCAGTACTTC. This translates into CASSESRRGNQETQYF.

The chain uses TRBV6-6 and TRBJ1-2, with 9 positions matching TRBD1. Germline V gene lookup returns CDR1 MNHNY and CDR2 SVGAGI (reference sequence). The V gene end was trimmed by 5 bases and the J gene end by 5 bases; junction bases not matched to a gene: 9. The CDR3 is made up of 15 amino acids. CDR3 loop: CASSRQGVGYYGYTF. As DNA, the CDR3 is TGTGCCAGCAGTCGACAGGGGGTGGGCTATTATGGCTACACCTTC.

The V call is TRBV6-1, the J call TRBJ1-3, with a weak D call TRBD1 (5 bases). In germline, CDR1 is MNHNS, CDR2 SASEGT. Between the trimmed V and J ends, which lost 8 bases and 5 bases, there was a span of 10 bases. The CDR3 runs to 12 residues. In DNA form, the CDR3 reads TGTGCCAGCGGGGCAGGGCGAAACACCATATATTTT. Translating it yields CASGAGRNTIYF.

This clone has just one count. The V gene is TRBV7-2, the J gene TRBJ1-4, with a possible D match to TRBD1 (5 bases). Germline V gene data show CDR1 as SGHTA and CDR2 as FQGNSA. The V end lost 1 base, the J end lost 8 bases, and 14 bases lay between the germline ends. This CDR3 has 15 residues. The CDR3 bases are TGTGCCAGCAGCTTAGTTGGCGGGGCAGGGGAAAAACTGTTTTTT. Protein: CASSLVGGAGEKLFF.

DNA for the CDR3: TGTGCCAGCCGAAGAGCGGTCCCGGGGAGGGAAAAACTGTTTTTT. Translation gives CASRRAVPGREKLFF. The chain joins TRBV28 to TRBJ1-4; the D is unclear. The CDR3 is 15 residues long. V was clipped by 8 bases and J by 8 bases, with 21 bases between them. Germline loops: CDR1 MDHEN, CDR2 SYDVKM.

The V call is TRBV30, the J call TRBJ2-7; D remains ambiguous. The germline V gene has CDR1 GTSNPN and CDR2 SVGIG (reference sequence). The V and J ends lost 0 bases and 10 bases respectively, with 13 bases between them. The CDR3 totals 12 residues. The CDR3 DNA reads TGTGCCTGGAGTGTAGGGCGAGTAGCTCAGTACTTC. Translating gives CAWSVGRVAQYF.

CDR3 DNA sequence: TGTGCCAGCACTAGCGGGGGGGAGCAGTACTTC. Protein sequence: CASTSGGEQYF. The chain combines TRBV28 with TRBJ2-7; 11 nucleotides agree with TRBD2. The CDR3 is 11 amino acids. The V segment lost 7 bases and the J segment 7 bases; nucleotides outside the gene matches: 0. In germline, CDR1 is MDHEN, CDR2 SYDVKM.

The gene calls are TRBV28 and TRBJ2-7; 11 positions match TRBD2. J gave up 5 bases and V 3 bases, and 6 bases lay outside the gene matches. This CDR3 region has 15 residues. Per the germline V gene, CDR1 is MDHEN and CDR2 is SYDVKM. Here the CDR3 DNA reads TGTGCCAGCAGTTTTTCTAGCGGGGGGCCCCACGAGCAGTACGTC. As protein: CASSFSSGGPHEQYV.

The rearrangement links TRBV10-2 to TRBJ2-1, with D perhaps matching TRBD1 (6 bases). Germline loops: CDR1 WSHSY, CDR2 SAAADI. The CDR3 has 13 amino acids. The ends were cut back, 7 bases at V and 5 bases at J, with 12 bases in the middle. This chain's CDR3 is CASKDYRDNEQFF. Here the CDR3 DNA reads TGCGCCAGCAAAGATTACAGGGACAATGAGCAGTTCTTC.

A single count supports this clone. This sequence joins TRBV18 and TRBJ2-7, with TRBD1 identical over 8 bases. Germline values: CDR1 KGHSH, CDR2 LQKENI. V lost 3 bases, J lost 5 bases, and 15 bases stayed unmatched. The CDR3 consists of 17 residues. The CDR3 coding sequence is TGTGCCAGCTCACCTACGCCAAGGGACAGGACCTCGGACGAGCAGTACTTC. This sequence encodes CASSPTPRDRTSDEQYF.

The J gene is TRBJ2-3, the V gene TRBV7-3; TRBD2 matches 8 bases. The CDR3 covers 17 residues. The V gene's germline CDR1 is SGHTA and CDR2 FQGTGA. V shed 1 base and J 0 bases; nucleotides not matched to a gene: 6. The DNA of the CDR3 is TGTGCCAGCAGCTTAATGGGAGCGGGGGCGAGCACAGATACGCAGTATTTT. Protein sequence: CASSLMGAGASTDTQYF.

CDR3 residues: CASSPLLAGANTGELFF. The CDR3 nucleotides are TGTGCCAGCTCACCATTACTAGCGGGGGCGAACACCGGGGAGCTGTTTTTT. The gene calls are TRBV18 and TRBJ2-2; 11 bases align to TRBD2. CDR3 length equals 17 residues. CDR1 and CDR2 (germline): KGHSH, LQKENI. Trimming took 2 bases from V and 0 from J; bases not matched to a gene: 2.

With respect to this clone: Its ends do not fully match the called genes, so a read error is possible. The chain links TRBV12-5 to TRBJ2-1, with 8 positions matching TRBD1. The CDR3 spans 12 residues. Germline loops: CDR1 LGHNT, CDR2 FRNRAP. CDR3 coding DNA: TGTGCTAGTGGTTTGGGGACAGGGAGTTCAGTCTTC. This codes for CASGLGTGSSVF.

The gene calls are TRBV29-1 and TRBJ2-7; 9 bases fit TRBD1. CDR1 and CDR2 from the germline V gene are SQVTM and ANQGSEA. This CDR3 contains 11 residues. The V gene end was trimmed by 6 bases and the J gene end by 9 bases; junction bases not matched to a gene: 6. The CDR3 DNA reads as TGCAGCGTCGGGACAGGGCTTTGGCAGTACTTC. Encoded protein: CSVGTGLWQYF.

The chain joins TRBV4-1 to TRBJ2-2; possibly TRBD1 for D (6 bases). The ends were cut back, 4 bases at V and 4 bases at J, with 7 bases in the middle. The CDR3 covers 13 residues. CDR1 is MGHRA and CDR2 is YSYEKL in the germline V gene. The CDR3 protein is CASSRQATGELFF. CDR3 DNA sequence: TGCGCCAGCAGCCGACAGGCCACCGGGGAGCTGTTTTTT.

This clone was counted a single time. The chain combines TRBV6-5 with TRBJ1-4, with 9 bases aligning to TRBD1. CDR1 and CDR2 from the germline V gene are MNHEY and SVGAGI. J was trimmed by 4 bases and V by 2 bases; bases with no gene match: 2. The CDR3 consists of 15 residues. CDR3 sequence: CASSYTDRGNEKLFF. CDR3 bases: TGTGCCAGCAGTTACACGGACAGGGGTAATGAAAAACTGTTTTTT.

J is TRBJ2-1 and V is TRBV10-1; 14 bases are shared with TRBD2. This CDR3 region has 16 residues. The junction had 5 bases not matched to a gene; V was cut back by 3 bases and J by 7 bases. Germline CDR1 reads WNHNN; CDR2 reads SYGVQD (reference sequence). This chain's CDR3 is CASSEGTSGSLNEQFF. The CDR3 nucleotides are TGCGCCAGCAGTGAAGGGACTAGCGGGAGTCTTAATGAGCAGTTCTTC.

This clone was recorded once. The J gene is TRBJ2-7, the V gene TRBV7-8; D not resolved. Germline CDR1 reads SGHVS; CDR2 reads FQNEAQ. The V and J ends lost 5 bases and 4 bases respectively, with 30 bases between them. CDR3 length: 19 residues. The CDR3: CASSARTANLKSAAYEQYF. The CDR3 DNA is TGTGCCAGCAGCGCCCGGACGGCCAACCTTAAATCAGCCGCTTACGAGCAGTACTTC.